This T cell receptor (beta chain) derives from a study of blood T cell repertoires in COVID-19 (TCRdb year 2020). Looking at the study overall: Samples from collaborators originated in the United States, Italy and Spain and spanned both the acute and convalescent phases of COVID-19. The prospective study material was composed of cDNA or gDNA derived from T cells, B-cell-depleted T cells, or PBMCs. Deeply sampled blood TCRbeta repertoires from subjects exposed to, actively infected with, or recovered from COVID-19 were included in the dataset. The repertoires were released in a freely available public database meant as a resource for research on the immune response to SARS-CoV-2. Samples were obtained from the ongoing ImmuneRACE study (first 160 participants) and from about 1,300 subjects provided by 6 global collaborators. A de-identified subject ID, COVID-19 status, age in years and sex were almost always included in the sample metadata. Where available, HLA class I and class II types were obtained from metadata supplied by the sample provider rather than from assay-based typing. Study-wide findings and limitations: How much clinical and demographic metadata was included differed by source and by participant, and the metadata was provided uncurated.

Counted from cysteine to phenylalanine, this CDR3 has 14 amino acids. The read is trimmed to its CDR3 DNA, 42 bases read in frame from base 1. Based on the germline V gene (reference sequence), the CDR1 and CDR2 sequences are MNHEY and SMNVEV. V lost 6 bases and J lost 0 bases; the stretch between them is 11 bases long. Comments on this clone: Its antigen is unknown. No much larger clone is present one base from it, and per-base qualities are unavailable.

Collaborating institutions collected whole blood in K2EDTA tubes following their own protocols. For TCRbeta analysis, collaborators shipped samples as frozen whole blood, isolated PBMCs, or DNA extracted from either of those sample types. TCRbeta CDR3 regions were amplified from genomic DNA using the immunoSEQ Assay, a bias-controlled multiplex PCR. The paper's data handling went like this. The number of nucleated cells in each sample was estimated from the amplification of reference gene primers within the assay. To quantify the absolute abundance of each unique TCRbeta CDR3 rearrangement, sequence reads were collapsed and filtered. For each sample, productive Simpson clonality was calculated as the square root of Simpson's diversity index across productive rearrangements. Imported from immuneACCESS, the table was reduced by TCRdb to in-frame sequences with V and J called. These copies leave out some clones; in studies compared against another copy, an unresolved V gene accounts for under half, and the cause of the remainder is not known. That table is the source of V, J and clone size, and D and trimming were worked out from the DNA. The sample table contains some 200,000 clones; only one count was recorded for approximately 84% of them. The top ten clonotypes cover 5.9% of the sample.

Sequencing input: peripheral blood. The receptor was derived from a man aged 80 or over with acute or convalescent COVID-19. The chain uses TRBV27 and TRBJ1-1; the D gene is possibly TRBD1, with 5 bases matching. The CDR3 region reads CASRATAMNTEAFF. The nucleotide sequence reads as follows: TGTGCCAGCAGGGCGACAGCTATGAACACTGAAGCTTTCTTT.